This entry is about one T cell receptor beta chain. This sample is part of a study of shared clonotypes between healthy human individuals. Naive CD4+ cells were CD45RA-selected; the remaining cells were memory. Trimming removed 2 bases at V and 8 bases at J, with 9 bases between. Per the germline V gene, CDR1 is SGHTA and CDR2 is FQGNSA. The CDR3 sequence is 13 residues long. Over several immunoSEQ plates, each subset's genomic DNA was distributed in even portions. TCRdb's table, derived via immunoSEQ multiplex PCR, lists solely in-frame clones and lacks some. Of over a million clones listed, 98% to 99% are singletons.

The J gene is TRBJ1-4, the V gene TRBV7-2, with D unclear. This sequence was found in a man younger than 45 in good health. The sample taken for sequencing was naive CD4+ T cells sorted from blood. The subset was: CD45RA+ positively selected. For the CDR3, the DNA is TGTGCCAGCAGCTTATACTGGCAAGAAAAACTGTTTTTT. It is translated as CASSLYWQEKLFF.